The sequence of this T cell receptor (beta chain) was determined in a study of response to subunit inactivated influenza vaccine. Study-level findings and limits: It was the authors' suggestion that each seasonal influenza vaccination recruits few new T cells.

This CDR3 region has 16 residues. V lost 4 bases, J lost 0 bases, and 13 bases lay in between. The germline gives CDR1 MGHRA, CDR2 YSYEKL. There are a few counts of this clonotype. The antigen is unknown. TCRdb ran MiXCR on the RT-PCR reads and lists one entry per CDR3 protein. The sample includes 650,000 to 800,000 distinct CDR3 sequences, around 18% of them seen just once. The TCR sequence derives from a man aged 45-60 years who received an inactivated influenza vaccine. The sequences come from PBMCs from blood, collected 4 to 6 days after vaccination. The genes are TRBV4-1 and TRBJ2-1; either TRBD1 or TRBD2 may supply D (5 bases each). CDR3 DNA: TGCGCCAGCAGCCCGTCGAGGGGCCCCTCCTACAATGAGCAGTTCTTC. It translates to CASSPSRGPSYNEQFF.